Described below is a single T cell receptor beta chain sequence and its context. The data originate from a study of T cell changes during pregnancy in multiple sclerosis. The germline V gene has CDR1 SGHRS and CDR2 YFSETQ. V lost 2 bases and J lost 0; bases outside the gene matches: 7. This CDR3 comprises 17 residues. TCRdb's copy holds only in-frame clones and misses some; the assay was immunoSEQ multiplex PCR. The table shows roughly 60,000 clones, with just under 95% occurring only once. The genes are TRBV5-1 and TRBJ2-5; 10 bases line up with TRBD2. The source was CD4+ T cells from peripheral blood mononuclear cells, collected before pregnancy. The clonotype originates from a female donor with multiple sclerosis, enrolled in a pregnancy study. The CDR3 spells CASSFASGRTNQETQYF. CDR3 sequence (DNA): TGCGCCAGCAGCTTTGCTAGCGGGAGAACCAACCAAGAGACCCAGTACTTC.